The clone carrying this T cell receptor (beta chain) occurred many times. The entry originates in a study of metastatic and nonmetastatic thyroid tumors. All patients were treatment-naive before thyroid surgery. This CDR3 has 15 amino acids. In germline, CDR1 is MGHRA, CDR2 YSYEKL. V lost 0 bases to trimming and J lost 3 bases, with 12 bases between them. From the PCR reads, TCRdb re-called clones with MiXCR. The table shows about 50,000 clones, with 4% occurring only once. This chain uses TRBV4-1 with TRBJ2-7; D possibly corresponds to TRBD2 (5 bases). Sequenced sample: blood. The clonotype was recovered from a female donor with papillary thyroid cancer or a benign thyroid nodule (not recorded which). Some clones in this sample may be carry-over from other donors' samples. CDR3 region: CASSQDRGMIYEQYF. CDR3 DNA sequence: TGCGCCAGCAGCCAAGATCGGGGTATGATCTACGAGCAGTACTTC.